Presented here are 6 T cell receptor beta chains from one specimen sequenced in a study of blood T cell repertoires in COVID-19. Here immunoSEQ multiplex PCR was the method, and the copy in TCRdb shows in-frame clones only, minus some. The sample includes 200,000 to 250,000 clones, roughly 80% seen only once; the top ten take around 7.2%. The sample taken for sequencing was peripheral blood. These receptors were taken from a woman in her 50s with acute or convalescent COVID-19.

The rearrangement joins TRBV6-6 to TRBJ1-4, with no clear D. This CDR3 comprises 15 residues. V was pared by 6 bases and J by 0 bases, with 11 bases between. Germline V gene sequence: CDR1 MNHNY, CDR2 SVGAGI (reference sequence). The CDR3 nucleotides are TGTGCCAGCAGCCCTAGTCTGGCAACTAATGAAAAACTGTTTTTT. It yields the protein CASSPSLATNEKLFF.

The DNA of the CDR3 is TGCGCCAGCAGCCCTCCGCGACAGGGAGAGACCCAGTACTTC. Translation: CASSPPRQGETQYF. The V call is TRBV4-1, the J call TRBJ2-5; 7 bases line up with TRBD1. V lost 4 bases to trimming and J lost 4 bases; unmatched junction nucleotides: 6. The CDR3 is 14 residues long. In germline, CDR1 is MGHRA, CDR2 YSYEKL.

V gene TRBV5-1 combines with J gene TRBJ2-2; D is possibly TRBD2 (6 bases). The ends were cut back, 4 bases at V and 4 bases at J, with 8 bases in the middle. Germline V gene data show CDR1 as SGHRS and CDR2 as YFSETQ. The CDR3 runs 13 residues. The DNA of the CDR3 is TGCGCCAGCAGCGCGGGGTCCACCGGGGAGCTGTTTTTT. Residues: CASSAGSTGELFF. Drawing the rest from reference TRBV5-1 and TRBJ2-2, the complete variable domain is KAGVTQTPRYLIKTRGQQVTLSCSPISGHRSVSWYQQTPGQGLQFLFEYFSETQRNKGNFPGRFSGRQFSNSRSEMNVSTLELGDSALYLCASSAGSTGELFFGEGSRLTVL.

The J gene is TRBJ2-3, the V gene TRBV5-1; the D gene is possibly TRBD1 (7 bases). CDR1 and CDR2 (germline): SGHRS, YFSETQ. The V gene lost 4 bases and the J gene lost 6 bases, with 12 bases spanning the gap. The CDR3 spans 13 residues. CDR3 in DNA: TGCGCCAGCAGCCCTTCAGGGGGGGATACGCAGTATTTT. It encodes CASSPSGGDTQYF.

V usage is TRBV27 and J usage is TRBJ1-2; maybe TRBD1 (5 bases). The V and J ends lost 5 bases and 3 bases respectively, with 19 bases between them. Germline lookup yields CDR1 MNHEY and CDR2 SMNVEV (reference sequence). The CDR3 has 16 amino acids. For the CDR3, the DNA is TGTGCCAGCAGTCGTAGGACACTCGACACCGACTATGGCTACACCTTC. Translated: CASSRRTLDTDYGYTF.

The chain couples TRBV2 to TRBJ1-6, with 9 nucleotides matching TRBD1. V lost 6 bases, J lost 6 bases, and 12 bases stayed unmatched. The germline CDR1 and CDR2 sequences are SNHLY and FYNNEI. This CDR3 is built from 17 residues. CDR3 in DNA: TGTGCCAGCAGAAGCCGGGGACAGGGCGATAGTAATTCACCCCTCCACTTT. Protein sequence: CASRSRGQGDSNSPLHF.